These 8 T cell receptor beta chains came from one sample sequenced in a study of T cells expressing NK-cell markers. TCRdb reanalyzed the 5' RACE reads and collapses them to one entry per CDR3 protein, without DNA. This sample contains a few hundred thousand distinct CDR3 sequences. What was sequenced was blood T cells: a sorted CD56 or NKG2C T cell subset, CD4+ or CD8+ T cells, or bulk PBMC T cells (not recorded which). Receptors were obtained from a man aged 18-70 years in good health.

The rearrangement uses TRBV12-3 or TRBV12-4 and TRBJ2-5; TCRdb indicates TRBD1, and absent DNA this call remains unverified. CDR3 length: 15 amino acids. The CDR3 here is CASTQSTNRAETQYF.

The chain recombines TRBV14 with TRBJ1-6. The germline V gene encodes CDR1 SGHDN and CDR2 FVKESK. This CDR3 spans 17 amino acids. CDR3 residues: CASSLIGRGSYNSPLHF.

V usage is TRBV6-5 and J usage is TRBJ2-2; without DNA, the TCRdb call of TRBD1 cannot be checked. Germline V gene sequence: CDR1 MNHEY, CDR2 SVGAGI. The CDR3 is 17 residues long. The CDR3 loop is CASSYLLRQLNTGELFF.

The chain combines TRBV12-3 or TRBV12-4 with TRBJ2-1. This CDR3 spans 15 amino acids. CDR3 sequence: CASIRIGSSYNEQFF.

CDR3 in amino acids: CASSPPGVNQPQHF. The V and J genes are TRBV7-2 and TRBJ1-5; TCRdb gives TRBD1 as the D gene, but with no DNA this cannot be confirmed. This CDR3 spans 14 amino acids. Per the germline V gene, CDR1 is SGHTA and CDR2 is FQGNSA.

The J gene is TRBJ2-5, the V gene TRBV12-5; the TCRdb call, TRBD2, lacks DNA for checking. The CDR3 has 18 amino acids. The V gene's germline CDR1 is LGHNT and CDR2 FRNRAP. The CDR3 is CASGSRTSGGLGQETQYF.

J is TRBJ2-3 and V is TRBV11-1; the D call of TRBD2 rests on TCRdb alone, since no DNA is present to check it. Germline loops: CDR1 SGHAT, CDR2 FQDESV (reference sequence). CDR3 size: 12 residues. CDR3 region: CASSPTADLQYF.

The chain uses TRBV5-1 and TRBJ2-1. The germline CDR1 and CDR2 sequences are SGHRS and YFSETQ. The CDR3 is made up of 12 amino acids. CDR3 region: CASSLAADDAFF. Complete variable domain (other parts from reference TRBV5-1 and TRBJ2-1): KAGVTQTPRYLIKTRGQQVTLSCSPISGHRSVSWYQQTPGQGLQFLFEYFSETQRNKGNFPGRFSGRQFSNSRSEMNVSTLELGDSALYLCASSLAADDAFFGPGTRLTVL.